These 15 T cell receptor beta chains came from one sample sequenced in a study of regulatory T cells in long-lasting Graves disease. The time point was: persistent/refractory GD, antithyroid drugs over 5 years with positive TRAb. PBMC RNA served as the TCR library source. CDR3 regions were amplified by Arm-PCR using iRepertoire HTBI primers to build TCR beta libraries. TCRdb re-derived calls from the multiplex PCR reads in MiXCR, one entry per CDR3 protein. In the table there are about 470,000 distinct CDR3 sequences, roughly 21% of which are singletons. The material sequenced was peripheral blood mononuclear cells (PBMCs), taken when the disease was refractory, from a patient treated with antithyroid drugs. These receptor sequences come from a female donor with Graves disease.

This clonotype was observed many times. The V gene is TRBV25-1, the J gene TRBJ2-5; the match to TRBD2 covers 9 bases. J was trimmed by 1 base and V by 7 bases; bases with no gene match: 7. This CDR3 region has 15 residues. The germline CDR1 and CDR2 sequences are MGHDK and SYGVNS. Here the CDR3 reads CASKPWREGQETQYF. DNA of the CDR3: TGTGCCAGCAAGCCTTGGCGGGAGGGCCAAGAGACCCAGTACTTC.

V gene TRBV6-2 or TRBV6-3 combines with J gene TRBJ1-1, with 7 bases lining up with TRBD1. The V gene end was trimmed by 6 bases and the J gene end by 4 bases; junction bases not matched to a gene: 11. The germline V gene has CDR1 MNHEY and CDR2 SVGEGT. CDR3 size: 15 residues. The CDR3 nucleotides read TGTGCCAGCAGACCCTTCCTGACAGGGCCCACTGAAGCTTTCTTT. Encoded protein: CASRPFLTGPTEAFF.

Concerning this clonotype: A much bigger clone sits one base away, suggesting this may be a read error. The gene calls are TRBV4-2 and TRBJ1-2; D call uncertain. This CDR3 spans 12 amino acids. From germline, CDR1 is LGHNA and CDR2 YNFKEQ. V was trimmed by 0 bases and J by 4 bases, leaving 3 bases between them. This chain's CDR3 is CASSQEAYGYTF. The CDR3, as DNA: TGTGCCAGCAGCCAAGAGGCCTATGGCTACACCTTC.

This clonotype was detected ten times or more. The rearrangement links TRBV7-8 to TRBJ1-5; 8 nucleotides agree with TRBD1. CDR1 SGHVS and CDR2 FQNEAQ come from the germline V gene. This CDR3 spans 17 amino acids. V lost 1 base, J lost 0 bases, and 5 bases stayed unmatched. In DNA, the CDR3 is TGTGCCAGCAGCTTAGGGACAGGGACTTATAGCAATCAGCCCCAGCATTTT. This gives the protein CASSLGTGTYSNQPQHF.

The chain joins TRBV15 to TRBJ1-1; D is undetermined. From germline, CDR1 is LNHNV and CDR2 YYDKDF (reference sequence). The germline V and J ends were trimmed by 0 bases and 2 bases, with 13 bases remaining between them. CDR3 length: 16 amino acids. The chain's CDR3 is CATSRDYRTQNTEAFF. In DNA, the CDR3 is TGTGCCACCAGCAGAGATTACAGAACTCAAAACACTGAAGCTTTCTTT.

In this sample, this clonotype turned up a few times. This sequence joins TRBV12-3 or TRBV12-4 and TRBJ2-2; D not certain. This CDR3 contains 11 residues. Trimming removed 5 bases from V and 7 bases from J, with 5 bases in between. In nucleotides, the CDR3 is TGTGCCAGCAGTCACAGCGGGGAGCTGTTTTTT. Residues: CASSHSGELFF.

The chain uses TRBV14 and TRBJ2-2; the D is unclear. V was pared by 3 bases and J by 0 bases, with 11 bases between. Germline values: CDR1 SGHDN, CDR2 FVKESK. The CDR3 totals 16 residues. DNA of the CDR3: TGTGCCAGCAGCCACAAGATGGCTCCGAACACCGGGGAGCTGTTTTTT. Protein: CASSHKMAPNTGELFF.

In its sample, this clonotype was seen many times. J is TRBJ1-5 and V is TRBV30; D uncertain. Germline assignment: CDR1 GTSNPN and CDR2 SVGIG (reference sequence). The V end was cut by 2 bases, the J end by 5 bases, with 10 bases between. The CDR3 spans 13 residues. Here the CDR3 DNA reads TGTGCCTGGAGTAACGGAGAGGATCAGCCCCAGCATTTT. As protein: CAWSNGEDQPQHF.

This chain uses TRBV20-1 with TRBJ1-2; D is unclear. The CDR3 loop spans 15 amino acids. Trimming took off 0 bases at V and 0 bases at J, with 11 bases between the two ends. Germline V gene sequence: CDR1 DFQATT, CDR2 SNEGSKA (reference sequence). The CDR3 sequence: CSARDPREANYGYTF. CDR3 coding DNA: TGCAGTGCTAGAGATCCCCGTGAAGCTAACTATGGCTACACCTTC.

The sample holds many counts of this clonotype. The rearrangement links TRBV11-3 to TRBJ2-2; D is perhaps TRBD1 (6 bases). With 3 bases removed from V and 6 bases from J, the gap between germline ends came to 14 bases. Germline loops: CDR1 SGHNT, CDR2 YENEEA. The CDR3 extends over 15 amino acids. The CDR3 DNA sequence: TGTGCCAGCAGCTTGGGCAGGGGCGCCCCCGGGGAGCTGTTTTTT. Amino acid sequence: CASSLGRGAPGELFF.

The chain has TRBV7-2 and TRBJ2-2; a weak D match, TRBD1 (5 bases). Trimming pared 2 bases from V and 9 bases from J, leaving 7 bases between. Germline values: CDR1 SGHTA, CDR2 FQGNSA. The CDR3 runs 12 residues. CDR3 DNA sequence: TGTGCCAGCAGCTTAAGGGGCAGGGAGCTGTTTTTT. Its translation: CASSLRGRELFF.

This clonotype has a handful of counts. The chain combines TRBV2 with TRBJ1-5, with TRBD1 as a possible D gene (6 bases). The CDR3 runs 15 residues. The ends were cut back, 7 bases at V and 1 base at J, with 14 bases in the middle. Germline V gene lookup returns CDR1 SNHLY and CDR2 FYNNEI. CDR3 bases: TGTGCCAGCACCAAGGAGGGGGGCAGCAATCAGCCCCAGCATTTT. Its protein product is CASTKEGGSNQPQHF.

There are a few counts of this clonotype. A much larger clone sits a single nucleotide away, making a read error possible. The V and J genes are TRBV12-5 and TRBJ2-7; TRBD1 agrees at 7 bases. Germline CDR1 reads LGHNT; CDR2 reads FRNRAP. The CDR3 totals 15 residues. The CDR3 spells CASGGSGQASYGQYF. DNA of the CDR3: TGTGCTAGTGGTGGTTCCGGACAGGCATCCTACGGGCAGTACTTC.

This clonotype was detected ten times or more. This rearrangement joins TRBV12-3 or TRBV12-4 to TRBJ2-7; 7 bases align to TRBD2. The J segment lost 6 bases and the V segment lost 3 bases, leaving 14 bases of the junction unmatched. The CDR3 has 16 residues. In nucleotides, the CDR3 is TGTGCCAGCAGTTTTAGGGTTTGGCGGGAGCGTGGCGAGCAGTACTTC. This codes for CASSFRVWRERGEQYF.

This clonotype occurred a few times. The J gene is TRBJ1-1, the V gene TRBV6-2 or TRBV6-3, with 9 bases aligning to TRBD1. Germline loops: CDR1 MNHEY, CDR2 SVGEGT. The CDR3 covers 15 residues. V lost 7 bases, J lost 0 bases, and 6 bases stayed unmatched. CDR3: CASINRGLLNTEAFF. CDR3 nucleotide sequence: TGTGCCAGCATCAACAGGGGGCTCCTGAACACTGAAGCTTTCTTT.